This TCR beta chain was captured in a study of cytomegalovirus exposure and HLA in healthy donors. Vbeta (60) and Jbeta (13) primers were used in the PCR. Only in-frame clones appear in the TCRdb table, and some are missing; sequencing was by immunoSEQ multiplex PCR. The sample comprises some 110,000 clones, over 75% of which are singletons, and 3% to 4% rests with the top ten. With regard to this clone: Its cognate antigen is unknown.

Study conclusions and caveats: In a later analysis, several top co-occurrence clusters appeared linked to parvovirus B19, influenza, CMV and Epstein-Barr virus. Later genetic work tied a missense DCLRE1C variant to beta-chain V and J trimming. In a later analysis, most CMV-associated TCR beta chains appeared HLA-restricted.

Though nominally healthy at sampling, donors likely had unrecorded immune exposures. The V end lost 8 bases, the J end lost 7 bases, and 12 bases lay between the germline ends. CDR3 size: 12 residues. CDR1 MNHEY and CDR2 SMNVEV come from the germline V gene (reference sequence). The sample taken for sequencing was PBMCs. This sequence joins TRBV27 and TRBJ2-1; possible D gene TRBD1, 6 bases. The sequence came from a man aged 55 to 70 in good health and CMV-seronegative. CDR3: CASLDRGNEQFF. The CDR3 nucleotides are TGTGCCAGCTTGGATAGGGGGAATGAGCAGTTCTTC.